Listed here is a single TCR beta chain. This record belongs to a study of T cell changes during pregnancy in multiple sclerosis. Clones were sequenced by immunoSEQ multiplex PCR, and TCRdb holds only the in-frame ones, with some missing. The profile shows around 80,000 clones, 90% to 95% of them singletons. Germline CDR1 and CDR2: SGHRS and YFSETQ. Trimming removed 3 bases at V and 4 bases at J, with 22 bases between. This CDR3 has 17 amino acids. V gene TRBV5-1 combines with J gene TRBJ1-1; D possibly corresponds to TRBD1 (6 bases). This receptor was identified in a female donor with multiple sclerosis, enrolled in a pregnancy study. Material: peripheral blood, obtained before pregnancy. CDR3 sequence (DNA): TGCGCCAGCAGCTCCTATTCAGGCCAGAGGGGGGGCACTGAAGCTTTCTTT. Translated, it gives CASSSYSGQRGGTEAFF.